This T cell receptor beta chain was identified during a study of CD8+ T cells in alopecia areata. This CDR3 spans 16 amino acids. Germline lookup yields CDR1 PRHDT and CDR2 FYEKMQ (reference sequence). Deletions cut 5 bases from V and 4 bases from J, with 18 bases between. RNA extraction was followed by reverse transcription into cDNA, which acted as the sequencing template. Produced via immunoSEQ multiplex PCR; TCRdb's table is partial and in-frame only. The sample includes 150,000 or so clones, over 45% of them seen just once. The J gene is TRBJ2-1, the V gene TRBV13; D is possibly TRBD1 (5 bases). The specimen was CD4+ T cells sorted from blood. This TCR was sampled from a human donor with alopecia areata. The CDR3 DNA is TGTGCCAGCAGCCCACCCAGGGTACCGGTATACAATGAGCAGTTCTTC. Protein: CASSPPRVPVYNEQFF.